This T cell receptor (beta chain) stems from a study of CD8+ T cells in alopecia areata. Overall study findings and caveats: Clonality in lesional scalp, especially alopecia totalis/universalis, exceeded that of normal scalp. Against the mouse data, patients shared TCRs less clearly, possibly for HLA reasons.

In the case of this clone: What it binds is unknown.

V shed 1 base, J shed 5 bases, and the junction held 4 bases outside the gene matches. The germline V gene has CDR1 SEHNR and CDR2 FQNEAQ (reference sequence). CDR3 length: 14 residues. Isolation of CD4+ and CD8+ T cells from PBMCs was achieved by sorting. As the sequencing template, cDNA was produced by extracting RNA and reverse transcribing it. Here immunoSEQ multiplex PCR was the method, and the copy in TCRdb shows in-frame clones only, minus some. Among about 150,000 clones listed, around 47% were seen once. The clonotype was recovered from a human donor with alopecia areata. This chain uses TRBV7-9 with TRBJ2-7; TRBD1 matches at 8 bases. Sequencing was carried out using CD4+ T cells sorted from blood. CDR3 sequence (DNA): TGTGCCAGCAGCTTAGTCCAGGGGGCCCACGAGCAGTACTTC. This translates into CASSLVQGAHEQYF.